This TCR beta chain was recorded in a study of cytomegalovirus exposure and HLA in healthy donors. The length of the CDR3 is 15 residues. Unmatched junction bases numbered 4, after V lost 7 bases and J lost 0 bases. From germline, CDR1 is MDHEN and CDR2 SYDVKM. The PCR ran on 60 Vbeta and 13 Jbeta primers. TCRdb's table, derived via immunoSEQ multiplex PCR, lists solely in-frame clones and lacks some. The sample has about 190,000 clones, about 81% seen once. Each of the donors was a healthy bone marrow donor. Whole-study findings and limits: Upon later analysis, TCR association rates were observed to vary by HLA locus, being highest for DRB1 and lowest for HLA-C. Using a false discovery rate of 0.05, a later analysis showed that around 16,000 TCR beta sequences were associated with HLA alleles.

On this clone: Its antigen is not identified.

The chain uses TRBV28 and TRBJ2-2; 8 nucleotides match TRBD2. This receptor was identified in a man aged 25 to 40 in good health and CMV-seropositive. Input material: PBMCs. The CDR3 loop is CASITSGANTGELFF. In DNA, the CDR3 is TGTGCCAGCATTACTAGCGGAGCGAACACCGGGGAGCTGTTTTTT.